The T cell receptor (beta chain) under discussion was sequenced for a study of T cells in tuberculosis. TCRdb's table, derived via immunoSEQ multiplex PCR, lists solely in-frame clones and lacks some. The sample shows about 58,000 clones, roughly 90% of them seen only once. Germline V lookup: CDR1 KGHSH, CDR2 LQKENI. J lost 0 bases, V lost 1 base, and 1 base had no gene match. The CDR3 has 16 amino acids. Sorting used thawed, overnight-rested PBMC stained with anti-CD3, a viability dye and GMM-loaded CD1B tetramer. C32 glucose monomycolate from Rhodococcus equi was loaded onto the CD1B tetramers. The sequenced sample was CD1b-GMM tetramer-negative cells sorted from PBMCs. The clonotype was recovered from an adult woman with latent tuberculosis. The chain combines TRBV18 with TRBJ2-3; the match to TRBD2 covers 10 bases. The CDR3 loop reads CASSPLTSGSTDTQYF. CDR3 sequence (DNA): TGTGCCAGCTCACCACTGACTAGCGGGAGCACAGATACGCAGTATTTT.